These T cell receptor beta chains were read from a single sample in a study of quantifying T cell responses using KT2 cells. TCRdb re-derived calls from the UMI-ligation and nested PCR reads in MiXCR, one entry per CDR3 protein. The table has about 33,000 distinct CDR3 sequences, 10% seen once. Input material: PBMCs spiked with cells of the T cell clone KT2. These receptors were collected from a human donor. CDR3s include the opening cysteine and the closing phenylalanine or tryptophan. D genes are given only for firm matches. Clone size is given for some rows only: seen once, a few or many times, or a class if the clone is expanded.

d_call	v_call	j_call	clone_size	cdr3_nt	cdr3_aa
TRBD1	TRBV2	TRBJ1-2	-	TGTGCCAGCAGTGAGACAGGGACTAGAGGCTACACCTTC	CASSETGTRGYTF
TRBD2	TRBV6-2/TRBV6-3	TRBJ2-1	few	TGTGCCAGCAGTTACAGGTTAGCGGGAGTAGATGAGCAGTTCTTC	CASSYRLAGVDEQFF
-	TRBV12-3/TRBV12-4	TRBJ1-4	few	TGTGCCAGCAGTTCGAGGACTTTATATGAAAAACTGTTTTTT	CASSSRTLYEKLFF
-	TRBV20-1	TRBJ2-3	-	TGCAGTGCTAGAGATGCCAGGGTTACAGATACGCAGTATTTT	CSARDARVTDTQYF
TRBD2	TRBV19	TRBJ2-3	few	TGTGCCAGTAGTTCGATGCGGGAGTTAGATACGCAGTATTTT	CASSSMRELDTQYF
-	TRBV6-2/TRBV6-3	TRBJ2-6	-	TGTGCCAGCAGTTACTTGGGCAAGGCTGGGGCCAACGTCCTGACTTTC	CASSYLGKAGANVLTF
TRBD2	TRBV7-8	TRBJ2-4	-	TGTGCCAGCAGCTTAGCGCTGGCGGGAGGGCCCGAAGGCGTTCAGTACTTC	CASSLALAGGPEGVQYF
-	TRBV11-2	TRBJ1-3	few	TGTGCCAGCAGCAGGGGAACAGGGATCTCTGGAAACACCATATATTTT	CASSRGTGISGNTIYF
TRBD2	TRBV2	TRBJ2-1	few	TGTGCCAGCAGTGGGGGAGGGCCCTACAATGAGCAGTTCTTC	CASSGGGPYNEQFF
TRBD2	TRBV5-1	TRBJ2-3	few	TGCGCCAGCAGCTTGAGAGCGGGAGGTCGGTATACGCAGTATTTT	CASSLRAGGRYTQYF
TRBD1	TRBV13	TRBJ2-5	-	TGTGCCAGCAGCCCCGACCAGGGGGAAGGTGGGCAAGAGACCCAGTACTTC	CASSPDQGEGGQETQYF
TRBD1	TRBV6-1	TRBJ1-1	-	TGTGCCAGCAGTGCGGAGGGACAGGGGGCCTCCTGGAACACTGAAGCTTTCTTT	CASSAEGQGASWNTEAFF
-	TRBV12-3/TRBV12-4	TRBJ2-7	many	TGTGCCAGCAGTTGGAGCACAGTCACCTACGAGCAGTACTTC	CASSWSTVTYEQYF
-	TRBV20-1	TRBJ1-5	few	TGCAGTGCTCTACGGGGGATGATCAATCAGCCCCAGCATTTT	CSALRGMINQPQHF
-	TRBV18	TRBJ1-6	-	TGTGCCAGCTCCCCCTCTTTGGGGGCGCAGACACCCCTCCACTTT	CASSPSLGAQTPLHF
TRBD1	TRBV7-9	TRBJ2-1	many	TGTGCCAGCAGCGGGACAGGAGTCTCCTACAATGAGCAGTTCTTC	CASSGTGVSYNEQFF
-	TRBV20-1	TRBJ2-7	few	TGCAGTGCTCAGGAGGGTAGCTCCTACGAGCAGTACTTC	CSAQEGSSYEQYF
-	TRBV19	TRBJ2-7	few	TGTGCCAGTAGTATTGCTCGGGAAGCCTACGAGCAGTACTTC	CASSIAREAYEQYF
-	TRBV12-3/TRBV12-4	TRBJ2-1	-	TGTGCCAGCAGCCTAGGTTCGACAGGGAGGAATGAGCAGTTCTTC	CASSLGSTGRNEQFF
TRBD2	TRBV4-2	TRBJ2-1	few	TGTGCCAGCAGCCAAGAGGGGACTAGCGGACACAATGAGCAGTTCTTC	CASSQEGTSGHNEQFF
-	TRBV9	TRBJ1-5	many	TGTGCCAGCAGCGTAGATGGGGGGAAGGATCAGCCCCAGCATTTT	CASSVDGGKDQPQHF
TRBD1	TRBV19	TRBJ1-1	many	TGTGCCAGTAGTACGACAGGGGGCTTGGGTACTGAAGCTTTCTTT	CASSTTGGLGTEAFF
-	TRBV27	TRBJ2-1	few	TGTGCCAGCAGCCGTAAGTTACCTACCTCCTACAATGAGCAGTTCTTC	CASSRKLPTSYNEQFF
-	TRBV9	TRBJ2-7	-	TGTGCCAGCAGCCCCAGGGCGGGGGCCCCGGGGTCCTACGAGCAGTACTTC	CASSPRAGAPGSYEQYF
-	TRBV12-3/TRBV12-4	TRBJ2-5	few	TGTGCCAGCAGTCCCGGACAGGCGGGGGAAGAGACCCAGTACTTC	CASSPGQAGEETQYF
TRBD1	TRBV5-1	TRBJ2-4	many	TGCGCCAGCAGCTTGCAGGGGGCGAGAAACATTCAGTACTTC	CASSLQGARNIQYF
-	TRBV3-1	TRBJ1-4	-	TGTGCCAGCAGCCAACAACCCAACCTATCAAAACTGTTTTTT	CASSQQPNLSKLFF
TRBD1	TRBV18	TRBJ1-3	-	TGTGCCAGCTCACCGCCCAATCGGGACAGGATCTTCTCTGGAAACACCATATATTTT	CASSPPNRDRIFSGNTIYF
TRBD2	TRBV7-2	TRBJ2-1	few	TGTGCCAGCAGGGGGCGGGAGGTGAATGAGCAGTTCTTC	CASRGREVNEQFF
TRBD1	TRBV5-1	TRBJ1-1	large	TGCGCCAGCAGCTTGTCCCCGGGACAGTTGAACACTGAAGCTTTCTTT	CASSLSPGQLNTEAFF
-	TRBV5-5	TRBJ1-1	few	TGTGCCAGCAGCTTGGCCGATGAAGCTTTCTTT	CASSLADEAFF
-	TRBV6-5	TRBJ1-4	few	TGTGCCAGCAGGGGACTCGAAACTAATGAAAAACTGTTTTTT	CASRGLETNEKLFF